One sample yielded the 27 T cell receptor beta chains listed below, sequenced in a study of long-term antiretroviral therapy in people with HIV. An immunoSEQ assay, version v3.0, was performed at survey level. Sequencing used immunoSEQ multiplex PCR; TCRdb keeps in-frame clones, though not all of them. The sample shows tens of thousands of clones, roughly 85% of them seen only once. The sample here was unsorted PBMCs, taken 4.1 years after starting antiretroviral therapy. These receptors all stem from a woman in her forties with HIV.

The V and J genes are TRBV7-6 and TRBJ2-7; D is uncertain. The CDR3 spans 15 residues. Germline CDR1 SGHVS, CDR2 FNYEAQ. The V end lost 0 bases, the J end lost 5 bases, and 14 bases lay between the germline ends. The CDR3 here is CASSLAVTGGHEQYF. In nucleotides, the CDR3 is TGTGCCAGCAGCTTAGCGGTGACGGGCGGCCACGAGCAGTACTTC.

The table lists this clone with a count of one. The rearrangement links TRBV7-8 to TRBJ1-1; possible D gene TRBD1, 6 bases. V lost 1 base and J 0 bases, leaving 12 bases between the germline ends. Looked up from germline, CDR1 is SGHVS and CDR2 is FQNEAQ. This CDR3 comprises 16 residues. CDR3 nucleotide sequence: TGTGCCAGCAGCTTAGTTGGGGGCGTCATGAACACTGAAGCTTTCTTT. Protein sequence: CASSLVGGVMNTEAFF.

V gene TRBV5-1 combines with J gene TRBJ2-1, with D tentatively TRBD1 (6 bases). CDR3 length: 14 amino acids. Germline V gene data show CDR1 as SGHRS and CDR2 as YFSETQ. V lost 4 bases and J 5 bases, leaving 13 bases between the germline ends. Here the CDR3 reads CASSPWTADNEQFF. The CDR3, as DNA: TGCGCCAGCAGCCCGTGGACAGCCGACAATGAGCAGTTCTTC.

As DNA, the CDR3 is TGTGCCAGCAGCAACCCGAGGGGGGACTATGGCTACACCTTC. It specifies CASSNPRGDYGYTF. This chain connects TRBV25-1 to TRBJ1-2; D possibly corresponds to TRBD1 (6 bases). Trimming cost V 6 bases and J 3 bases, with 14 bases left between them. Germline CDR1 MGHDK, CDR2 SYGVNS. The CDR3 runs 14 residues.

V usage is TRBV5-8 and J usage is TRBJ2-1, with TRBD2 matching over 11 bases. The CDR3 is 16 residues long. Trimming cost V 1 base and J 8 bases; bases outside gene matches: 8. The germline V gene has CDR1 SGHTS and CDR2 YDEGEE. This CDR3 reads CASSLSLAGVADEQFF. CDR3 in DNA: TGTGCCAGCAGCTTGTCACTAGCGGGAGTGGCAGATGAGCAGTTCTTC.

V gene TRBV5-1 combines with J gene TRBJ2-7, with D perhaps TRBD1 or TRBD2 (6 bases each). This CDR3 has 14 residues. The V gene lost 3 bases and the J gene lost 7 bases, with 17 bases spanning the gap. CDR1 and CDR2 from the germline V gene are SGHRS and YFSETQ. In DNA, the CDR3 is TGCGCCAGCAGCTCAGGGGACGGAGGGGTTGAGCAGTACTTC. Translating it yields CASSSGDGGVEQYF.

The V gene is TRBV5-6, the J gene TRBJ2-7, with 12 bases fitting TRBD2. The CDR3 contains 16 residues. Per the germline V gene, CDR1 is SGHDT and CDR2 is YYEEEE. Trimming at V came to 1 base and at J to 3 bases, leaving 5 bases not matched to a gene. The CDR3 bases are TGTGCCAGCAGCTTGAAACTAGCGGGGGGAATCTACGAGCAGTACTTC. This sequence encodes CASSLKLAGGIYEQYF.

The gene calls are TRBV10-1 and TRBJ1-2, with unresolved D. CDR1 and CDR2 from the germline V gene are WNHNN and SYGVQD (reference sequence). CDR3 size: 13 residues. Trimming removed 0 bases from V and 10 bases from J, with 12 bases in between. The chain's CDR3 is CASSESRENDYTF. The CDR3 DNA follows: TGCGCCAGCAGTGAGTCAAGGGAAAACGACTACACCTTC.

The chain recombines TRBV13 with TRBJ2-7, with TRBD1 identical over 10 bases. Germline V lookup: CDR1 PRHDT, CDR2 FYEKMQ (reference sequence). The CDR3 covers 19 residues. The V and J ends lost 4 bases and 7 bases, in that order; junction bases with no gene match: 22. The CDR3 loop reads CASSSMMGQGTPIGVEQYF. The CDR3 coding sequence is TGTGCCAGCAGCTCGATGATGGGACAGGGGACCCCCATTGGAGTGGAGCAGTACTTC.

CDR3 DNA: TGTGCCAGCAGTCCGTGGAGCTCCTATAATTCACCCCTCCACTTT. Translated: CASSPWSSYNSPLHF. V gene TRBV6-5 combines with J gene TRBJ1-6; D gene uncertain. Germline V CDR1 and CDR2: MNHEY, SVGAGI. Trimming pared 5 bases from V and 0 bases from J, leaving 8 bases between. The CDR3 extends over 15 amino acids.

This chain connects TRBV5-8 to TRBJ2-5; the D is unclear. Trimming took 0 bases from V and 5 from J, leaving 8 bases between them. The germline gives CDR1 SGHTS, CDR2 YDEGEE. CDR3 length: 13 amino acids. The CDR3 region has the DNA TGTGCCAGCAGCTTGGCGGGTGTTGAGACCCAGTACTTC. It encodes CASSLAGVETQYF.

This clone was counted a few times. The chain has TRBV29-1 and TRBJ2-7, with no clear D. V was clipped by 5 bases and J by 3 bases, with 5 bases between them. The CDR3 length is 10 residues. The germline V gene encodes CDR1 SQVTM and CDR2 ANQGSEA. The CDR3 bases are TGCAGCGTTAGGGACTACGAGCAGTACTTC. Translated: CSVRDYEQYF.

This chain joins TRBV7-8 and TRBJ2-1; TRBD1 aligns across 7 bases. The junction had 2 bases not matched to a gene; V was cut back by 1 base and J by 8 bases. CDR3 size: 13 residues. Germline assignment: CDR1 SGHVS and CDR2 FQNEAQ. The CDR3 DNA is TGTGCCAGCAGCTTAGGGGACAGCTATGAGCAGTTCTTC. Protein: CASSLGDSYEQFF. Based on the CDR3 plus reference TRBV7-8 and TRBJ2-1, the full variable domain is GAGVSQSPRYKVAKRGQDVALRCDPISGHVSLFWYQQALGQGPEFLTYFQNEAQLDKSGLPSDRFFAERPEGSVSTLKIQRTQQEDSAVYLCASSLGDSYEQFFGPGTRLTVL.

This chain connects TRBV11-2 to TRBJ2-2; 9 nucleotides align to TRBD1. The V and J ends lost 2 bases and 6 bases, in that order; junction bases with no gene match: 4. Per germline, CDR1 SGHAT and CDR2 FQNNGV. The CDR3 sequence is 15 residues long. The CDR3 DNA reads TGTGCCAGCAGCTTAACGACAGGGGGGGCCGGGGAGCTGTTTTTT. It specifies CASSLTTGGAGELFF. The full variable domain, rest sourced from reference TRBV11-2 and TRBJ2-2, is EAGVAQSPRYKIIEKRQSVAFWCNPISGHATLYWYQQILGQGPKLLIQFQNNGVVDDSQLPKDRFSAERLKGVDSTLKIQPAKLEDSAVYLCASSLTTGGAGELFFGEGSRLTVL.

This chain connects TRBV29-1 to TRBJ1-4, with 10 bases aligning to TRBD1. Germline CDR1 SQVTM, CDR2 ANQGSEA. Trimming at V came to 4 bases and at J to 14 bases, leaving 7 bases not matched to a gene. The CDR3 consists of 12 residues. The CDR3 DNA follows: TGCAGCGTTGGTGGGACAGGGGTTGGGCTGTTTTTT. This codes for CSVGGTGVGLFF.

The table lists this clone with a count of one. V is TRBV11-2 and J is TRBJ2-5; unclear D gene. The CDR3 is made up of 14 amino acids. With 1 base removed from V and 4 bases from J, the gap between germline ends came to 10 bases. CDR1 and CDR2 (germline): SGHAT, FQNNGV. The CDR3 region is CASSLVRGVETQYF. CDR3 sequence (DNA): TGTGCCAGCAGCTTAGTGCGAGGCGTAGAGACCCAGTACTTC.

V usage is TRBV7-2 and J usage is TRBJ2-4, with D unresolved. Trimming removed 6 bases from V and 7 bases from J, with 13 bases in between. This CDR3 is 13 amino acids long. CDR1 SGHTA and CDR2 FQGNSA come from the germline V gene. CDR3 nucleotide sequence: TGTGCCAGCAGTAAAGGGTCGGTGAACATTCAGTACTTC. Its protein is CASSKGSVNIQYF.

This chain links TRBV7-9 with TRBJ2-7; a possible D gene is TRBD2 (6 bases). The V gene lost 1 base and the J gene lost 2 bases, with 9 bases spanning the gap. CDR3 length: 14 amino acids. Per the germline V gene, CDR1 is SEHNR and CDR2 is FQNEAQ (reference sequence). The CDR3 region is CASSLVGLAYEQYF. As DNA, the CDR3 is TGTGCCAGCAGCTTAGTGGGACTGGCCTACGAGCAGTACTTC.

Here the CDR3 reads CASSVLAGGQETQYF. In nucleotides, the CDR3 is TGTGCCAGCAGCGTTCTAGCGGGGGGACAAGAGACCCAGTACTTC. V usage is TRBV9 and J usage is TRBJ2-5; 11 bases match TRBD2. The J segment lost 2 bases and the V segment lost 2 bases, leaving 2 bases of the junction unmatched. The germline gives CDR1 SGDLS, CDR2 YYNGEE. The CDR3 sequence is 15 residues long.

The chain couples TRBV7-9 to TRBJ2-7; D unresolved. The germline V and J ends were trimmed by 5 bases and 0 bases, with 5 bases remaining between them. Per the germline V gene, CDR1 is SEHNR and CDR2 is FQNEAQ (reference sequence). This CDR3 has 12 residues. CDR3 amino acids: CASSQSSYEQYF. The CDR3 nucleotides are TGTGCCAGCAGCCAATCCTCCTACGAGCAGTACTTC.

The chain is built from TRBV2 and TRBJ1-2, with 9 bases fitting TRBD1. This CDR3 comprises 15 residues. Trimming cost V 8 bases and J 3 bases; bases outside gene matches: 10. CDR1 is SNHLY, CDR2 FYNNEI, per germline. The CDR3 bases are TGTGCCAGCTGGACAGGGGAAGCAGTGGACTATGGCTACACCTTC. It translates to CASWTGEAVDYGYTF.

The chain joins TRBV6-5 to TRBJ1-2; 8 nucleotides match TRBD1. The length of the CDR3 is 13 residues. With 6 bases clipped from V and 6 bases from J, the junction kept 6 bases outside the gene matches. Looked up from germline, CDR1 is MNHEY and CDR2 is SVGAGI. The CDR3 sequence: CASSIGQGDGYTF. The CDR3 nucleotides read TGTGCCAGCAGCATCGGACAGGGCGATGGCTACACCTTC.

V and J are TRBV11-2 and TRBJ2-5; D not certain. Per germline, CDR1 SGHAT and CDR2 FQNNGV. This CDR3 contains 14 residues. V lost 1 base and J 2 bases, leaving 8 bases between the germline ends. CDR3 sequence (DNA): TGTGCCAGCAGCTTAGTTTTCGGACAAGAGACCCAGTACTTC. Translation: CASSLVFGQETQYF.

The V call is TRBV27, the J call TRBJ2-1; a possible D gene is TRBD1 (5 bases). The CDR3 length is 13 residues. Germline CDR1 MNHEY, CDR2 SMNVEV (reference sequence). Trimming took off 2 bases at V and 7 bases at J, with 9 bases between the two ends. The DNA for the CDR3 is TGTGCCAGCAGTTTAAGGACATCGAATGAGCAGTTCTTC. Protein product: CASSLRTSNEQFF.

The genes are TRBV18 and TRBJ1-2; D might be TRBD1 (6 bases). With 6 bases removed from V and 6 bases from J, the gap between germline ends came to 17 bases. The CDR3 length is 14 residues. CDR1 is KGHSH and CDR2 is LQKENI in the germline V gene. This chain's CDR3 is CASSHTGNTDGYTF. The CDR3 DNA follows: TGTGCCAGCTCTCATACAGGGAATACGGATGGCTACACCTTC.

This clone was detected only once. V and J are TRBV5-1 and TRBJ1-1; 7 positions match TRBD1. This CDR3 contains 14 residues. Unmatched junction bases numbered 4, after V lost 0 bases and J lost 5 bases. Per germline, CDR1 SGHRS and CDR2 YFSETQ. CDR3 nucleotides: TGCGCCAGCAGCTTGGAACAGGGGAGGACTGAAGCTTTCTTT. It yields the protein CASSLEQGRTEAFF.

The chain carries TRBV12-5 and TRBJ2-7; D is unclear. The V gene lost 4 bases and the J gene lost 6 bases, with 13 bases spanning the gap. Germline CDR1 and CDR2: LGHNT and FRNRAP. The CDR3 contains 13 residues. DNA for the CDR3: TGTGCTAGTGGTTCAGGTCCGTCTGCCGAGCAGTACTTC. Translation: CASGSGPSAEQYF.